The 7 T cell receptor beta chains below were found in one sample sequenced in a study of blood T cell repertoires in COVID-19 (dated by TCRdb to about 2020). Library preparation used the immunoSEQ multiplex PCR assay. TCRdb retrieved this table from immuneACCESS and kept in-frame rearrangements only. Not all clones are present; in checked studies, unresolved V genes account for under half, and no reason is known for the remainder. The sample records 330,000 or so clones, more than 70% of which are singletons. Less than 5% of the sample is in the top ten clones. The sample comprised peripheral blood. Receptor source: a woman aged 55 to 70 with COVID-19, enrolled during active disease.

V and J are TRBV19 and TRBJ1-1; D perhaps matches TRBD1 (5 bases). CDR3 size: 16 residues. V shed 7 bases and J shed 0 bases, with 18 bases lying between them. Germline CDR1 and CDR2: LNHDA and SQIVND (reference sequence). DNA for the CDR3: TGTGCCAGTACCCTGCCTGGGGCCTCATTGAACACTGAAGCTTTCTTT. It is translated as CASTLPGASLNTEAFF.

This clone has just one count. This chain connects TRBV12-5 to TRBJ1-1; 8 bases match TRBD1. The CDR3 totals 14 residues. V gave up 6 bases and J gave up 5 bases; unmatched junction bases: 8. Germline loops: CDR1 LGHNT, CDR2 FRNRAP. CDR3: CASGGRTGITEAFF. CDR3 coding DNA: TGTGCTAGTGGCGGACGGACAGGGATAACTGAAGCTTTCTTT.

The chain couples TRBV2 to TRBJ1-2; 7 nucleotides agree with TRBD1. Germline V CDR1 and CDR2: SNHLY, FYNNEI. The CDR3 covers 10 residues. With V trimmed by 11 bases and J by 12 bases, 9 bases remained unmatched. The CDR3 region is CARGQDMHTF. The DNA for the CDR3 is TGTGCCCGAGGACAGGACATGCACACCTTC.

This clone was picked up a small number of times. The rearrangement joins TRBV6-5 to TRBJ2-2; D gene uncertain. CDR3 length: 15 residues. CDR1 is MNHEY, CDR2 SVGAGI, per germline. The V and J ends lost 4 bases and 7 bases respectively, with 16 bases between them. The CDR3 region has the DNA TGTGCCAGCAGTTCCTTCCCTAGAGTTTACGGGGAGCTGTTTTTT. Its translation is CASSSFPRVYGELFF.

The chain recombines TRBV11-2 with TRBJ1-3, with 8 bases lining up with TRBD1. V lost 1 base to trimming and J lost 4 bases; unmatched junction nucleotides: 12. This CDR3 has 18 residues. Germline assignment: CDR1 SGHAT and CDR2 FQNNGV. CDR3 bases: TGTGCCAGCAGCTTAGGCCCCTCCGAGACAGGGGTAGGAAACACCATATATTTT. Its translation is CASSLGPSETGVGNTIYF.

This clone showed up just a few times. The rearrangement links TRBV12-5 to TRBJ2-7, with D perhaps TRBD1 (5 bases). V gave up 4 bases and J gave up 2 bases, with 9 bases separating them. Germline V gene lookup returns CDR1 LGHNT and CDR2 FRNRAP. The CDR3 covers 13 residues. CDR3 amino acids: CASGSTVTYEQYF. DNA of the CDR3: TGTGCTAGTGGTTCGACAGTTACCTACGAGCAGTACTTC.

CDR3 sequence (DNA): TGTGCCAGCAGTTTATACAGAAGAAACACTGAAGCTTTCTTT. Amino acid sequence: CASSLYRRNTEAFF. The chain recombines TRBV28 with TRBJ1-1; the D is unclear. This CDR3 has 14 residues. The V gene's germline CDR1 is MDHEN and CDR2 SYDVKM. V lost 1 base, J lost 2 bases, and 8 bases lay in between.